This TCR beta chain was captured in a study of blood T cell repertoires in COVID-19. Overall study: Specimens from acute and convalescent COVID-19 originated in the United States, Italy and Spain. T cells, B-cell-depleted T cells, or PBMCs provided the cDNA or gDNA that served as material.

CDR1 MGHRA and CDR2 YSYEKL come from the germline V gene. CDR3 length: 16 residues. The V end lost 0 bases, the J end lost 5 bases, and 16 bases lay between the germline ends. Original processing methods: Nucleated cell number was recorded as an estimate derived from reference gene primer amplification. Method: immunoSEQ multiplex PCR; TCRdb's copy keeps in-frame clones and lacks some. That table furnishes V, J and clone size, whereas the DNA furnished D and trimming. Among over 150,000 clones listed, around 85% were seen once. The V and J genes are TRBV4-1 and TRBJ1-1; the D gene is possibly TRBD1 (6 bases). This receptor was taken from a man in his fifties with active or convalescent COVID-19. Sequenced material: peripheral blood. In nucleotides, the CDR3 is TGCGCCAGCAGCCAAGATTTCGGCAGGGGTGATACTGAAGCTTTCTTT. Its translation is CASSQDFGRGDTEAFF.